The 21 T cell receptor beta chains reported below all come from one sample, sequenced in a study of early T cells in non-severe SARS-CoV-2 infection. TCRdb reprocessed the 5' RACE reads with MiXCR, giving one entry per CDR3 protein. Among about 72,000 distinct CDR3 sequences, 10% were seen once, and the ten largest hold around 8%. The specimen was whole blood, collected at baseline. These receptors all come from an adult who was a healthcare worker with PCR-confirmed SARS-CoV-2 infection or an uninfected control (not recorded which).

This clonotype has a handful of counts. This rearrangement joins TRBV5-5 to TRBJ1-3, with D unclear. CDR1 and CDR2 from the germline V gene are SGHKS and YYEKEE (reference sequence). The CDR3 is 16 amino acids. The V end lost 5 bases, the J end lost 0 bases, and 15 bases lay between the germline ends. The CDR3 loop is CASSPGGPGSGNTIYF. The CDR3 coding sequence is TGTGCCAGCAGTCCCGGAGGACCTGGCTCTGGAAACACCATATATTTT.

This clonotype was detected many times. This chain links TRBV29-1 with TRBJ2-4; 14 bases are a match to TRBD2. CDR1 and CDR2 from the germline V gene are SQVTM and ANQGSEA. Trimming at V came to 6 bases and at J to 6 bases, leaving 7 bases not matched to a gene. The CDR3 totals 15 residues. CDR3 protein: CSVTSGGAGRNIQYF. DNA for the CDR3: TGCAGCGTGACTAGCGGGGGGGCAGGGCGAAACATTCAGTACTTC.

This clonotype was picked up many times. The genes are TRBV19 and TRBJ1-2; maybe TRBD1 (5 bases). The CDR3 length is 14 residues. Trimming shortened V by 6 bases and J by 6 bases, and 17 bases separated the two germline ends. The V gene's germline CDR1 is LNHDA and CDR2 SQIVND (reference sequence). CDR3 nucleotides: TGTGCCAGTAGATCCCTGGCGGGGCAAGATGGCTACACCTTC. Its protein product is CASRSLAGQDGYTF.

This clonotype was seen only a few times. V and J are TRBV9 and TRBJ2-3; 7 positions match TRBD2. Trimming took 0 bases from V and 0 from J; bases not matched to a gene: 1. There are 15 residues in the CDR3. The germline V gene has CDR1 SGDLS and CDR2 YYNGEE. CDR3: CASSVGGGSTDTQYF. The CDR3 nucleotides are TGTGCCAGCAGCGTAGGCGGGGGTAGCACAGATACGCAGTATTTT.

This clonotype showed up just a few times. The chain joins TRBV11-2 to TRBJ2-5; 8 positions match TRBD1. V lost 5 bases and J lost 5; bases outside the gene matches: 7. The CDR3 has 14 amino acids. The germline V gene has CDR1 SGHAT and CDR2 FQNNGV. The CDR3 DNA reads as TGTGCCAGCAGCCTCGACAGGGGTGGGGAGACCCAGTACTTC. This encodes CASSLDRGGETQYF.

This chain joins TRBV6-2 or TRBV6-3 and TRBJ2-7; 8 bases align to TRBD2. Germline loops: CDR1 MNHEY, CDR2 SVGEGT. The CDR3 has 15 residues. V gave up 5 bases and J gave up 7 bases; unmatched junction bases: 13. CDR3 region: CASSPRGSGGREQYF. Here the CDR3 DNA reads TGTGCCAGCAGTCCCCGGGGAAGCGGGGGAAGGGAGCAGTACTTC.

On this clonotype itself: A read error may account for a junction end that differs from germline. This rearrangement joins TRBV5-1 to TRBJ2-7, with 9 bases matching TRBD2. The CDR3 has 16 amino acids. Germline CDR1 is SGHRS and CDR2 is YFSETQ. CDR3: CASSLLASGVSDEQYF. In DNA, the CDR3 is TGCGCCAGCAGCTTGTTGGCTAGCGGGGTCTCCGACGAGCAGTACTTC.

This clonotype was recorded many times. J is TRBJ1-1 and V is TRBV20-1; D is unresolved. The length of the CDR3 is 14 residues. Germline V lookup: CDR1 DFQATT, CDR2 SNEGSKA (reference sequence). Trimming left V 8 bases short and J 0 bases short, with 16 bases between. The CDR3 DNA follows: TGCAGTTCCCCGGGAGGACCTATGAACACTGAAGCTTTCTTT. It translates to CSSPGGPMNTEAFF.

This clonotype was picked up a small number of times. This sequence joins TRBV10-3 and TRBJ2-7; perhaps TRBD1 as D (6 bases). This CDR3 spans 14 amino acids. Per the germline V gene, CDR1 is ENHRY and CDR2 is SYGVKD. The ends were cut back, 6 bases at V and 5 bases at J, with 17 bases in the middle. CDR3 bases: TGTGCCATCAGGGGGGATACAGGGTTGGACGAGCAGTACTTC. Its protein product is CAIRGDTGLDEQYF.

This clonotype appeared once. V is TRBV7-8 and J is TRBJ1-5; D not resolved. The V end lost 0 bases, the J end lost 0 bases, and 3 bases lay between the germline ends. Germline CDR1 SGHVS, CDR2 FQNEAQ. This CDR3 spans 14 amino acids. The CDR3 sequence is CASSLADSNQPQHF. CDR3 sequence (DNA): TGTGCCAGCAGCTTAGCAGATAGCAATCAGCCCCAGCATTTT.

This clonotype was picked up a small number of times. The V and J genes are TRBV24-1 and TRBJ1-2; D is ambiguous. The CDR3 runs to 14 residues. Germline loops: CDR1 KGHDR, CDR2 SFDVKD. With 2 bases removed from V and 5 bases from J, the gap between germline ends came to 11 bases. The CDR3 DNA reads TGTGCCACCAGTGATTCCTGGACTCTTTATGGCTACACCTTC. This encodes CATSDSWTLYGYTF.

The chain's CDR3 is CASSLTERPFF. In nucleotides, the CDR3 is TGTGCCAGCAGTCTTACAGAGAGGCCTTTCTTT. The chain uses TRBV7-9 and TRBJ1-1; D unresolved. Trimming took off 6 bases at V and 12 bases at J, with 14 bases between the two ends. The germline gives CDR1 SEHNR, CDR2 FQNEAQ (reference sequence). The CDR3 has 11 residues.

This clonotype was found a few times. The rearrangement joins TRBV9 to TRBJ1-6; D might be TRBD1 (5 bases). V was clipped by 0 bases and J by 8 bases, with 12 bases between them. Looked up from germline, CDR1 is SGDLS and CDR2 is YYNGEE. The length of the CDR3 is 15 residues. CDR3 coding DNA: TGTGCCAGCAGCGTAGCGGGGCAGAAGTATTCACCCCTCCACTTT. This translates into CASSVAGQKYSPLHF.

Only a few counts were recorded for this clonotype. The V gene is TRBV27, the J gene TRBJ1-4; D ambiguous. Germline CDR1 reads MNHEY; CDR2 reads SMNVEV (reference sequence). Deletions cut 2 bases from V and 8 bases from J, with 12 bases between. This CDR3 spans 14 amino acids. The CDR3: CASSLIFSGEKLFF. The CDR3 region has the DNA TGTGCCAGCAGTTTAATCTTCAGTGGAGAAAAACTGTTTTTT.

This clonotype has ten or more counts. The chain carries TRBV4-3 and TRBJ2-5; D may be TRBD1 or TRBD2 (5 bases each). CDR1 and CDR2 (germline): LGHNA, YSLEER. The CDR3 covers 16 residues. The germline V and J ends were trimmed by 1 base and 5 bases, with 17 bases remaining between them. CDR3 bases: TGCGCCAGCAGCCAAGCCCCCGGACGGGACCGGGAGACCCAGTACTTC. Translating it yields CASSQAPGRDRETQYF.

This clonotype has at least ten counts. The chain couples TRBV18 to TRBJ2-2; D unclear. CDR1 and CDR2 (germline): KGHSH, LQKENI. CDR3 length: 14 residues. V lost 3 bases and J lost 1, with 6 bases in between. CDR3 amino acids: CASSPTENTGELFF. For the CDR3, the DNA is TGTGCCAGCTCACCGACGGAGAACACCGGGGAGCTGTTTTTT.

The J gene is TRBJ1-6, the V gene TRBV7-2; weak D call: TRBD1 (6 bases). The CDR3 runs to 16 residues. Trimming removed 4 bases from V and 7 bases from J, with 17 bases in between. Germline assignment: CDR1 SGHTA and CDR2 FQGNSA. Written as DNA, the CDR3 is TGTGCCAGCAGCTGGTCGGGGGGGCAAAGCAATTCACCCCTCCACTTT. Amino acids: CASSWSGGQSNSPLHF.

This clonotype was observed at least ten times. V and J are TRBV15 and TRBJ1-6; D might be TRBD1 (5 bases). Germline V gene data show CDR1 as LNHNV and CDR2 as YYDKDF (reference sequence). V lost 3 bases and J 7 bases, leaving 10 bases between the germline ends. The length of the CDR3 is 14 residues. CDR3: CATSRTTGNSPLHF. In DNA, the CDR3 is TGTGCCACCAGCAGGACAACAGGCAATTCACCCCTCCACTTT.

The V and J genes are TRBV28 and TRBJ1-4, with D hard to call. CDR3 length: 13 amino acids. In germline, CDR1 is MDHEN, CDR2 SYDVKM. Trimming pared 7 bases from V and 6 bases from J, leaving 12 bases between. The CDR3 is CASTPTADEKLFF. In nucleotides, the CDR3 is TGTGCCAGCACCCCCACGGCAGATGAAAAACTGTTTTTT.

This clonotype was seen ten or more times. This rearrangement joins TRBV4-1 to TRBJ2-1; perhaps TRBD1 as D (6 bases). The CDR3 spans 13 residues. V was trimmed by 4 bases and J by 9 bases, leaving 13 bases between them. Germline loops: CDR1 MGHRA, CDR2 YSYEKL. CDR3 coding DNA: TGCGCCAGCAGCCCAGGGGATTGGGGTGAGCAGTTCTTC. Its translation: CASSPGDWGEQFF.

This clonotype occurred many times. CDR3 DNA sequence: TGTGCCAGCAGCTTCTGGACAGAGAACAATGAGCAGTTCTTC. It codes for CASSFWTENNEQFF. The J gene is TRBJ2-1, the V gene TRBV7-9; a possible D gene is TRBD1 (6 bases). Germline assignment: CDR1 SEHNR and CDR2 FQNEAQ (reference sequence). The V end lost 3 bases, the J end lost 5 bases, and 11 bases lay between the germline ends. This CDR3 contains 14 residues.